These T cell receptor beta chains were read from a single sample in a study of blood T cell repertoires in COVID-19. TCRdb's copy holds only in-frame clones and misses some; the assay was immunoSEQ multiplex PCR. The sample has roughly 280,000 clones; roughly 91% are singletons. The material sequenced was PBMCs or T cells enriched from blood (not recorded which). The receptors derive from a woman aged 60-75 years who had recovered from COVID-19. CDR3s leave out the opening cysteine and the closing phenylalanine or tryptophan. The order of the fields is J gene, V gene, CDR3 protein.

TRBJ2-1 TRBV6-2/TRBV6-3 ASSYWQYNEQF
TRBJ1-2 TRBV24-1 ATSASEGYT
TRBJ1-5 TRBV2 ASGGFENQPQH
TRBJ1-4 TRBV7-9 ASSPGTLNEKLF
TRBJ2-2 TRBV6-1 ASSGQTGGPNTGELF
TRBJ2-7 TRBV5-1 ASSSGTNIYNEQY
TRBJ2-5 TRBV24-1 ATSQTSGRMRETQY
TRBJ1-1 TRBV28 ASSFGPGWAPNTEAF
TRBJ2-2 TRBV10-3 AISLYLRQRGTNTGELF
TRBJ2-2 TRBV11-3 ASSLERTSLNTGELF
TRBJ2-2 TRBV11-2 ASSLDRGTGELF
TRBJ1-4 TRBV9 ASSAGTGGRANEKLF
TRBJ1-5 TRBV28 ASSRSNQPQH
TRBJ2-5 TRBV20-1 SASREGGDWETQY
TRBJ2-2 TRBV5-1 ASSSGQGNTGELF
TRBJ1-6 TRBV27 ASSRKSGTGPSPLH
TRBJ2-7 TRBV29-1 SARDYASYEQY
TRBJ1-4 TRBV21-1 ASSRIRTGYLKEKLF
TRBJ2-7 TRBV5-4 ASSLGQGLYEQY
TRBJ2-1 TRBV5-4 ASRHRDREENEQF
TRBJ2-1 TRBV5-1 ASSLDSRSGIDNEQF
TRBJ1-2 TRBV5-4 ASSQRQGAVYGYT
TRBJ1-4 TRBV12-3/TRBV12-4 ASSPRGEKLF
TRBJ1-6 TRBV7-3 ASSSGNRGTDSPLH
TRBJ1-3 TRBV12-3/TRBV12-4 ASSLQIGNTIY
TRBJ1-1 TRBV6-5 ASSYSYGGDTEAF
TRBJ1-1 TRBV6-6 ASSHRGRGGVDTEAF
TRBJ2-7 TRBV11-3 ASSSRTARGPYEQY
TRBJ1-4 TRBV28 ASSSRANEKLF
TRBJ1-6 TRBV30 AWSVIARGNSPLH
TRBJ2-3 TRBV28 ASSFGGPNTQY
TRBJ1-5 TRBV19 ASSTISADSSNQPQH
TRBJ1-2 TRBV18 ASSPQVTGSFHYGYT
TRBJ2-2 TRBV6-1 ASSEDVRVNTGELF
TRBJ2-2 TRBV5-1 ASSVGQGPGTGELF
TRBJ1-2 TRBV14 ASSQEEAGTTGGYT
TRBJ2-5 TRBV2 ASSDLKAGLGVETQY
TRBJ1-1 TRBV2 ASNDRANTEAF
TRBJ2-7 TRBV10-3 AISLAGAYEQY
TRBJ2-1 TRBV7-9 ASSSAGIRSYNEQF
TRBJ1-6 TRBV7-9 ASSLLAGGNSPLH
TRBJ2-1 TRBV19 ASSRGLAGDMDEQF
TRBJ2-5 TRBV24-1 ATSDFGLAGTQY
TRBJ2-7 TRBV4-1 ASSQDSGLAGGHHEQY
TRBJ2-2 TRBV21-1 ASSKTGIRGSVTGELF
TRBJ2-5 TRBV5-4 ASSKGLWETQY
TRBJ2-7 TRBV4-1 ASSQAPGRDHTYEQY
TRBJ1-1 TRBV5-5 ASSLANHEKAF
TRBJ2-4 TRBV28 ASSDRDVTKNIQY
TRBJ1-1 TRBV6-5 ASSYSQGAEAF
TRBJ1-1 TRBV11-1 ASSLGNGQDTEAF
TRBJ2-7 TRBV12-3/TRBV12-4 ASSTTVNYEQY
TRBJ2-3 TRBV9 ASSVSGGITDTQY
TRBJ2-1 TRBV10-3 AITDGLAGYNEQF
TRBJ2-1 TRBV27 ASSLLGLVTHNEQF
TRBJ1-4 TRBV30 AYGTAGEKLF
TRBJ1-2 TRBV27 ASSFGTGNYGYT